The clone carrying this T cell receptor (beta chain) was seen more than once but under ten times. Its specificity is not known. This PCR relied on a set of 60 Vbeta primers and 13 Jbeta primers. Sequenced by immunoSEQ multiplex PCR; TCRdb stores in-frame clones only, minus some. This sample has about 120,000 clones, with about 8.6% found just once. The sample is drawn from a study of cytomegalovirus exposure and HLA in healthy donors. Findings and caveats of the study: Upon later analysis, TCR association rates were observed to vary by HLA locus, being highest for DRB1 and lowest for HLA-C. Sequencing probably produced one cluster of sequence variants that were highly shared.

The source material was PBMCs. The sequence was collected from a woman between 35 and 50 years old in good health and CMV-seropositive.

The CDR3 DNA is TGTGCCAGCAGTGAAGGAAGCAGACTCTATGGCTACACCTTC. It encodes CASSEGSRLYGYTF. The chain links TRBV2 to TRBJ1-2; unclear D gene. This CDR3 comprises 14 residues. V dropped 1 base and J dropped 4 bases, with 10 bases sitting between them. The germline CDR1 and CDR2 sequences are SNHLY and FYNNEI.